Below, 4 T cell receptor beta chains from the same sample are listed, as sequenced in a study of vaccination and CD4 T cells after COVID-19. Researchers used the Oncomine TCR Beta short-read assay to sequence DNA from cultured CD4+ T cells. A single record per CDR3 protein comes from TCRdb applying MiXCR to the PCR reads. The sample carries around 7,000 distinct CDR3 sequences, about 71% recorded once. Their antigens remain unidentified. Treatment of the sample: roughly nine-day PBMC culture with coronavirus spike peptide pools or control peptides (ViraFEST assay). Gathered ahead of the COVID-19 pandemic (2011-2018) were the CD4+ T cells of the unexposed donor. Material for sequencing was CD4+ T cells from blood, cultured in vitro. All receptors derive from a human donor in good health.

This clonotype has just one count. The rearrangement joins TRBV11-2 to TRBJ2-5, with D perhaps matching TRBD2 (7 bases). CDR1 is SGHAT and CDR2 is FQNNGV in the germline V gene. This CDR3 is 15 amino acids long. V lost 5 bases, J lost 3 bases, and 16 bases lay in between. The CDR3 spells CASSRGARPEETQYF. The CDR3 nucleotides read TGTGCCAGCAGCCGGGGGGCACGCCCGGAAGAGACCCAGTACTTC. Full variable domain (outside the CDR3, taken from reference TRBV11-2 and TRBJ2-5): EAGVAQSPRYKIIEKRQSVAFWCNPISGHATLYWYQQILGQGPKLLIQFQNNGVVDDSQLPKDRFSAERLKGVDSTLKIQPAKLEDSAVYLCASSRGARPEETQYFGPGTRLLVL.

The rearrangement links TRBV7-2 to TRBJ1-2; 9 nucleotides align to TRBD1. This CDR3 spans 14 amino acids. Germline lookup yields CDR1 SGHTA and CDR2 FQGNSA. After removal of 5 bases from V and 3 bases from J, the junction contained 4 bases not matched to a gene. CDR3 coding DNA: TGTGCCAGCAGCCGGGACAGGGCTGACTATGGCTACACCTTC. Translation: CASSRDRADYGYTF.

The genes are TRBV5-4 and TRBJ2-7; D is undetermined. With 4 bases removed from V and 2 bases from J, the gap between germline ends came to 13 bases. The germline CDR1 and CDR2 sequences are SGHNT and YYREEE (reference sequence). This CDR3 region has 14 residues. In DNA form, the CDR3 reads TGTGCCAGCAGCCCGTGGTCCGAAGCCTACGAGCAGTACTTC. It codes for CASSPWSEAYEQYF.

Here the CDR3 DNA reads TGTGCCAGCAGCCCCCAAGGGACAGGGGTTTCAGGAAACACCATATATTTT. Translating gives CASSPQGTGVSGNTIYF. The J gene is TRBJ1-3, the V gene TRBV7-2; 10 bases line up with TRBD1. The V and J ends lost 5 bases and 4 bases, in that order; junction bases with no gene match: 11. The CDR3 runs 17 residues. CDR1 is SGHTA, CDR2 FQGNSA, per germline.